This T cell receptor beta chain derives from a study of CD8+ T cells in alopecia areata. Whole-study findings and limits: The study found TCR sharing across patients less clear than in mice, possibly for HLA reasons. Lesional scalp exceeded normal scalp in clonality, especially in alopecia totalis/universalis.

RNA, once extracted, was reverse transcribed into cDNA for use as the sequencing template. Assay used: immunoSEQ multiplex PCR; TCRdb lists only in-frame clones, some missing. Among almost 35,000 clones listed, less than 70% were seen once. To note about this clone: Its antigen is not known.

Samples from alopecia areata patients were lesional scalp punch biopsies and peripheral blood. Cell sorting on a FACSAria was used to separate CD4+ and CD8+ T cells from the PBMCs. V gave up 6 bases and J gave up 3 bases, with 12 bases separating them. The CDR3 is 14 amino acids. CDR1 is SGHVS, CDR2 FQNEAQ, per germline. The chain joins TRBV7-8 to TRBJ1-5; D is unresolved. The sequenced material came from NKG2D-high CD8+ T cells sorted from blood. The TCR sequence derives from a human donor with alopecia areata. CDR3 loop: CASRGDIDNQPQHF. The CDR3 nucleotides read TGTGCCAGCAGAGGTGACATAGACAATCAGCCCCAGCATTTT. The full variable domain, in which reference TRBV7-8 and TRBJ1-5 provide the parts outside the CDR3, is GAGVSQSPRYKVAKRGQDVALRCDPISGHVSLFWYQQALGQGPEFLTYFQNEAQLDKSGLPSDRFFAERPEGSVSTLKIQRTQQEDSAVYLCASRGDIDNQPQHFGDGTRLSIL.